A selection of T cell receptor beta chains follows, all from one sample in a study of cytomegalovirus exposure and HLA in healthy donors. Data came from immunoSEQ multiplex PCR; TCRdb stores just in-frame clones and leaves some out. The table lists around 51,000 clones. Sequencing was performed on PBMCs. Receptors originate from a woman between 40 and 50 years old in good health and CMV-seronegative. Each CDR3 is given with its conserved first and last residue.

>TRBV5-4|16|TRBJ1-2
CASSLGRDTTRYGYTF
>TRBV25-1|16|TRBJ2-1
CASSNRQGSSYNEQFF
>TRBV7-9|15|TRBJ2-1
CASSWSGGIYNEQFF
>TRBV19|19|TRBJ2-2
CASSQQGNRLVGNTGELFF
>TRBV4-2|20|TRBJ2-1
CASSQDLLAGGNYGYNEQFF
>TRBV13|15|TRBJ2-1
CASSSSGTSLSDQFF
>TRBV13|16|TRBJ2-3
CASSIGGGLSTDTQYF
>TRBV7-9|13|TRBJ1-4
CASSPHPGEKLFF
>TRBV6-1|15|TRBJ1-5
CASNAQGGQNQPQHF
>TRBV12-5|14|TRBJ2-3
CASGLWTAADTQYF
>TRBV2|16|TRBJ2-1
CASSDPPGSSYNEQFF